These 25 T cell receptor beta chains were all obtained from the same sample, sequenced in a study of blood T cell repertoires in COVID-19 (dated by TCRdb to the early 2020s). To prepare the library, the immunoSEQ multiplex PCR assay was applied. In its TCRdb copy, this immuneACCESS table keeps in-frame sequences only and misses some clones. Where compared with another copy, unresolved V genes explain less than half of these, and the others have no known cause. The sample yields 150,000 to 160,000 clones; 80% to 90% were counted once. The ten largest clonotypes hold roughly 15% of the sample. Sequencing used peripheral blood. The receptor set was obtained from a woman between 40 and 55 years old with acute or convalescent COVID-19.

J is TRBJ2-7 and V is TRBV13, with 13 bases that match TRBD2. With V trimmed by 5 bases and J by 3 bases, 4 bases remained unmatched. The germline V gene has CDR1 PRHDT and CDR2 FYEKMQ (reference sequence). The CDR3 sequence is 15 residues long. For the CDR3, the DNA is TGTGCCAGCAGCGCTGGGACTAGCGGGGTCTACGAGCAGTACTTC. This sequence encodes CASSAGTSGVYEQYF.

The V and J genes are TRBV2 and TRBJ2-1; 8 nucleotides line up with TRBD2. Germline lookup yields CDR1 SNHLY and CDR2 FYNNEI. The length of the CDR3 is 15 residues. Trimming at V came to 7 bases and at J to 4 bases, leaving 9 bases not matched to a gene. CDR3 sequence reads: CASKMGAGAYNEQFF. The DNA of the CDR3 is TGTGCCAGCAAGATGGGAGCGGGAGCATACAATGAGCAGTTCTTC.

In its sample, this clone was seen a few times. This chain joins TRBV6-1 and TRBJ2-3; 12 bases agree with TRBD1. The CDR3 length is 16 residues. The germline gives CDR1 MNHNS, CDR2 SASEGT. V trimming: 4 bases; J trimming: 6 bases; junction bases outside the gene matches: 8. CDR3 region: CASSVPGQGARDTQYF. For the CDR3, the DNA is TGTGCCAGCAGTGTACCGGGACAGGGGGCGCGGGATACGCAGTATTTT.

The chain employs TRBV27 and TRBJ1-6; D not certain. The CDR3 is 15 residues long. Germline V CDR1 and CDR2: MNHEY, SMNVEV (reference sequence). Trimming removed 6 bases from V and 5 bases from J, with 14 bases in between. CDR3 nucleotides: TGTGCCAGCAGCTTCGGTTTGCATGATAATTCACCCCTCCACTTT. Its protein is CASSFGLHDNSPLHF.

The V gene is TRBV11-2, the J gene TRBJ2-5; TRBD2 aligns across 7 bases. CDR1 and CDR2 from the germline V gene are SGHAT and FQNNGV. The CDR3 is made up of 14 amino acids. The junction had 4 bases not matched to a gene; V was cut back by 1 base and J by 5 bases. Here the CDR3 reads CASSLVGGGETQYF. In DNA, the CDR3 is TGTGCCAGCAGCTTAGTTGGGGGAGGGGAGACCCAGTACTTC.

The genes are TRBV11-2 and TRBJ2-7; D might be TRBD2 (5 bases). Germline CDR1 and CDR2: SGHAT and FQNNGV. This CDR3 is built from 14 residues. V was pared by 2 bases and J by 6 bases, with 14 bases between. The CDR3 loop is CASSLSGRVAEQYF. For the CDR3, the DNA is TGTGCCAGCAGCTTATCTGGGAGAGTCGCCGAGCAGTACTTC. The whole variable domain, filled in from reference TRBV11-2 and TRBJ2-7, reads EAGVAQSPRYKIIEKRQSVAFWCNPISGHATLYWYQQILGQGPKLLIQFQNNGVVDDSQLPKDRFSAERLKGVDSTLKIQPAKLEDSAVYLCASSLSGRVAEQYFGPGTRLTVT.

This rearrangement joins TRBV9 to TRBJ2-1; D might be TRBD2 (5 bases). Germline CDR1 is SGDLS and CDR2 is YYNGEE. Trimming pared 0 bases from V and 7 bases from J, leaving 11 bases between. The CDR3 is 14 residues long. CDR3 amino acids: CASSVGPTSNEQFF. The CDR3 region has the DNA TGTGCCAGCAGCGTAGGTCCCACTAGTAATGAGCAGTTCTTC.

V is TRBV6-2 or TRBV6-3 and J is TRBJ1-6, with 8 nucleotides matching TRBD1. The V and J ends lost 2 bases and 4 bases, in that order; junction bases with no gene match: 13. CDR1 is MNHEY, CDR2 SVGEGT, per germline. The CDR3 is made up of 19 amino acids. The CDR3 DNA reads as TGTGCCAGCAGTTACCTTCGACAGGGGATGACCCATTATAATTCACCCCTCCACTTT. Translated: CASSYLRQGMTHYNSPLHF.

The rearrangement joins TRBV5-4 to TRBJ1-6; no definite D call. Trimming shortened V by 0 bases and J by 0 bases, and 10 bases separated the two germline ends. The CDR3 has 17 residues. Germline assignment: CDR1 SGHNT and CDR2 YYREEE (reference sequence). CDR3 region: CASSLDTRSSYNSPLHF. DNA of the CDR3: TGTGCCAGCAGCTTGGACACCCGAAGCTCCTATAATTCACCCCTCCACTTT.

The chain couples TRBV12-5 to TRBJ2-2, with 8 bases that match TRBD2. This CDR3 contains 16 residues. Germline CDR1 LGHNT, CDR2 FRNRAP. After removal of 0 bases from V and 6 bases from J, the junction contained 6 bases not matched to a gene. As DNA, the CDR3 is TGTGCTAGTGGTTTGGTGATTAGCGGGATCTCCGGGGAGCTGTTTTTT. Its translation is CASGLVISGISGELFF.

V is TRBV15 and J is TRBJ2-3; D remains ambiguous. CDR3 length: 12 amino acids. V dropped 3 bases and J dropped 3 bases, with 4 bases sitting between them. CDR1 and CDR2 from the germline V gene are LNHNV and YYDKDF (reference sequence). CDR3 coding DNA: TGTGCCACCAGCAGTATGACAGATACGCAGTATTTT. It encodes CATSSMTDTQYF.

The chain carries TRBV19 and TRBJ2-5, with 9 bases aligning to TRBD2. There are 14 residues in the CDR3. V lost 4 bases, J lost 5 bases, and 5 bases stayed unmatched. Looked up from germline, CDR1 is LNHDA and CDR2 is SQIVND (reference sequence). CDR3 region: CASSTRTSVETQYF. As DNA, the CDR3 is TGTGCCAGTAGTACAAGGACTAGCGTGGAGACCCAGTACTTC. The full variable domain, completed using reference TRBV19 and TRBJ2-5, is DGGITQSPKYLFRKEGQNVTLSCEQNLNHDAMYWYRQDPGQGLRLIYYSQIVNDFQKGDIAEGYSVSREKKESFPLTVTSAQKNPTAFYLCASSTRTSVETQYFGPGTRLLVL.

The rearrangement links TRBV5-1 to TRBJ1-2; 8 bases map to TRBD1. Germline V CDR1 and CDR2: SGHRS, YFSETQ. The CDR3 extends over 14 amino acids. Losses at the gene ends were 0 bases for V and 3 bases for J; bases not matched to a gene: 1. CDR3 region: CASSLGQGYYGYTF. In nucleotides, the CDR3 is TGCGCCAGCAGCTTGGGACAGGGGTACTATGGCTACACCTTC.

The J gene is TRBJ2-4, the V gene TRBV11-3, with a weak D call TRBD1 (6 bases). This CDR3 spans 14 amino acids. Germline loops: CDR1 SGHNT, CDR2 YENEEA. Trimming left V 3 bases short and J 1 base short, with 7 bases between. CDR3 in DNA: TGTGCCAGCAGCTTCGACAGGGCCAAAAACATTCAGTACTTC. Residues: CASSFDRAKNIQYF.

V usage is TRBV12-2 and J usage is TRBJ2-2; the table's D call, TRBD1, was not checked against the DNA. TRBV12-2 is a listed pseudogene. The CDR3 loop spans 17 amino acids. The CDR3 spells CASRHWTDSFVAGELFF. In nucleotides, the CDR3 is TGTGCAAGTCGCCACTGGACAGATAGTTTCGTGGCCGGGGAGCTGTTTTTT.

This sequence joins TRBV2 and TRBJ1-1; 8 bases map to TRBD1. The CDR3 runs 16 residues. From germline, CDR1 is SNHLY and CDR2 FYNNEI. With 3 bases clipped from V and 7 bases from J, the junction kept 13 bases outside the gene matches. DNA of the CDR3: TGTGCCAGCAGTGATTATCCCGGACAGGGAGGATATGAAGCTTTCTTT. Its protein is CASSDYPGQGGYEAFF. Supplemented by reference TRBV2 and TRBJ1-1, the full variable domain reads EPEVTQTPSHQVTQMGQEVILRCVPISNHLYFYWYRQILGQKVEFLVSFYNNEISEKSEIFDDQFSVERPDGSNFTLKIRSTKLEDSAMYFCASSDYPGQGGYEAFFGQGTRLTVV.

The chain carries TRBV18 and TRBJ1-1, with D possibly TRBD1 on 6 matching bases. V was cut by 3 bases and J by 0 bases, with 11 bases left in between. The germline V gene encodes CDR1 KGHSH and CDR2 LQKENI. This CDR3 spans 15 amino acids. CDR3 bases: TGTGCCAGCTCACCTGGACAGAAAATGAACACTGAAGCTTTCTTT. Translating it yields CASSPGQKMNTEAFF. The entire variable domain, with the rest obtained from reference TRBV18 and TRBJ1-1, is as follows: NAGVMQNPRHLVRRRGQEARLRCSPMKGHSHVYWYRQLPEEGLKFMVYLQKENIIDESGMPKERFSAEFPKEGPSILRIQQVVRGDSAAYFCASSPGQKMNTEAFFGQGTRLTVV.

CDR3 sequence (DNA): TGTGCCAGCAGCCAAGATCTGGGGGCCAACTATGGCTACACCTTC. Translation gives CASSQDLGANYGYTF. The chain joins TRBV4-2 to TRBJ1-2, with D maybe TRBD1 (6 bases). The germline gives CDR1 LGHNA, CDR2 YNFKEQ. CDR3 length equals 15 residues. V was pared by 0 bases and J by 2 bases, with 10 bases between.

The CDR3 DNA reads TGTGCCAGTAGTATCGCGGACAGGGGGGACTACGAGCAGTACTTC. This gives the protein CASSIADRGDYEQYF. The rearrangement joins TRBV19 to TRBJ2-7; 10 nucleotides match TRBD1. The junction had 5 bases not matched to a gene; V was cut back by 3 bases and J by 3 bases. This CDR3 comprises 15 residues. Germline CDR1 reads LNHDA; CDR2 reads SQIVND (reference sequence).

The chain uses TRBV21-1 and TRBJ2-2; the table's D call, TRBD2, has no DNA check behind it. TRBV21-1 has pseudogene status. The CDR3 sequence is 15 residues long. The CDR3 DNA is TGTGCCAGCAGCAATCAGCGGGAGGCCACCGGGGAGCTGTTTTTT. The encoded protein is CASSNQREATGELFF.

The chain is built from TRBV20-1 and TRBJ2-1; no clear D. Trimming stripped 3 bases from V and 5 bases from J, with 5 bases between. In germline, CDR1 is DFQATT, CDR2 SNEGSKA (reference sequence). The CDR3 runs to 11 residues. The DNA of the CDR3 is TGCAGTGCTAGTTTCGACAATGAGCAGTTCTTC. The encoded protein is CSASFDNEQFF.

This clone was seen more than once but under ten times. This sequence joins TRBV10-3 and TRBJ2-2, with TRBD2 matching over 9 bases. Trimming took 8 bases from V and 5 from J; bases not matched to a gene: 6. The CDR3 loop spans 14 amino acids. CDR1 is ENHRY and CDR2 is SYGVKD in the germline V gene. CDR3 nucleotides: TGTGCCATCGGGGGTAGCGGGAGAACCGGGGAGCTGTTTTTT. It yields the protein CAIGGSGRTGELFF.

Of note for this clone: The junction differs from germline at one of its ends, possibly a read error. The CDR3 coding sequence is TGTGCCAGCAGTTTAGGTCTAGCGGGGGGCCTTCACTTC. Protein product: CASSLGLAGGLHF. The rearrangement joins TRBV12-3 or TRBV12-4 to TRBJ2-7, with 11 bases that match TRBD2. The CDR3 contains 13 residues.

J is TRBJ1-1 and V is TRBV4-1; D call uncertain. In germline, CDR1 is MGHRA, CDR2 YSYEKL. V was trimmed by 4 bases and J by 3 bases, leaving 12 bases between them. The CDR3 has 14 amino acids. CDR3 sequence: CASSPGGGDTEAFF. The CDR3 nucleotides are TGCGCCAGCAGCCCCGGAGGAGGAGACACTGAAGCTTTCTTT.

In this sample, this clone turned up a few times. This chain links TRBV6-6 with TRBJ2-2, with a weak D call TRBD1 (6 bases). This CDR3 spans 15 amino acids. Trimming removed 7 bases at V and 6 bases at J, with 18 bases between. CDR1 is MNHNY and CDR2 is SVGAGI in the germline V gene (reference sequence). The DNA for the CDR3 is TGTGCCAGCACTCACAGGGCCCTCTACCCCGGGGAGCTGTTTTTT. Translated: CASTHRALYPGELFF.